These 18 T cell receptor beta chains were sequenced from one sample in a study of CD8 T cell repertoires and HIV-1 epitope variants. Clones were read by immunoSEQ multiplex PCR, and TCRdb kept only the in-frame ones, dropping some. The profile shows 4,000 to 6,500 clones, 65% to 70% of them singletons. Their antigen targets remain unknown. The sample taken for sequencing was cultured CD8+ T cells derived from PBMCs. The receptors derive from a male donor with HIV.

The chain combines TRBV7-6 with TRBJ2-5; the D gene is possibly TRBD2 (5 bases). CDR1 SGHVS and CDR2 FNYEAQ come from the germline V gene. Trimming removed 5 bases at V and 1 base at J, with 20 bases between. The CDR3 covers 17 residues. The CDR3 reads CASSLEWESTIQETQYF. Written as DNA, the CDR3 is TGTGCCAGCAGCCTAGAGTGGGAGAGTACGATCCAAGAGACCCAGTACTTC.

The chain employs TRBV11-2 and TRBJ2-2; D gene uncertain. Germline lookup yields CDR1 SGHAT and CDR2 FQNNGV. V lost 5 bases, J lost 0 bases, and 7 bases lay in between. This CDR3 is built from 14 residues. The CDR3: CASSVTANTGELFF. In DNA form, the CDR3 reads TGTGCCAGCAGCGTAACAGCGAACACCGGGGAGCTGTTTTTT. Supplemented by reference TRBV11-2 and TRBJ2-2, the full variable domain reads EAGVAQSPRYKIIEKRQSVAFWCNPISGHATLYWYQQILGQGPKLLIQFQNNGVVDDSQLPKDRFSAERLKGVDSTLKIQPAKLEDSAVYLCASSVTANTGELFFGEGSRLTVL.

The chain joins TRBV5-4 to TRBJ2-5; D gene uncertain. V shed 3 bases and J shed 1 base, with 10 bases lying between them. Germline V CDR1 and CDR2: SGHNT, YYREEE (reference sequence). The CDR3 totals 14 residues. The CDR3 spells CASSSPRSQETQYF. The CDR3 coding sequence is TGTGCCAGCAGCTCACCCAGGAGCCAAGAGACCCAGTACTTC. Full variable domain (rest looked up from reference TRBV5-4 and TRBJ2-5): ETGVTQSPTHLIKTRGQQVTLRCSSQSGHNTVSWYQQALGQGPQFIFQYYREEENGRGNFPPRFSGLQFPNYSSELNVNALELDDSALYLCASSSPRSQETQYFGPGTRLLVL.

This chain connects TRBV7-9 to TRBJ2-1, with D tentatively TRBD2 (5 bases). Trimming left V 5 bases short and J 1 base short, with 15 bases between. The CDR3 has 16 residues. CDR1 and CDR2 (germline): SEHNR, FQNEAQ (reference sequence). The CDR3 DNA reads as TGTGCCAGCAGCCCCCAAAGCGGTCGATCCTACAATGAGCAGTTCTTC. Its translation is CASSPQSGRSYNEQFF.

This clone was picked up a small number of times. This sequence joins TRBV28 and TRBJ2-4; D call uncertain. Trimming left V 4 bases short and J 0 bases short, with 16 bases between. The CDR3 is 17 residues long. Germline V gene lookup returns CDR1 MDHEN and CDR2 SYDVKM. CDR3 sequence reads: CASSSPRKGLAKNIQYF. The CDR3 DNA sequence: TGTGCCAGCAGTTCCCCGCGAAAAGGGTTAGCCAAAAACATTCAGTACTTC. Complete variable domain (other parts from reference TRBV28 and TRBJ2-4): DVKVTQSSRYLVKRTGEKVFLECVQDMDHENMFWYRQDPGLGLRLIYFSYDVKMKEKGDIPEGYSVSREKKERFSLILESASTNQTSMYLCASSSPRKGLAKNIQYFGAGTRLSVL.

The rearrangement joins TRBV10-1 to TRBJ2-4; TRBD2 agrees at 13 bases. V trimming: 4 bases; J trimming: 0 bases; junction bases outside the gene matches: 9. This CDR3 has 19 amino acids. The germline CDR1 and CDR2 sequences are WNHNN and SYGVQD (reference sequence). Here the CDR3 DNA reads TGCGCCAGCAGTGCCTGGACTAGCGGGGGACGATTAGCCAAAAACATTCAGTACTTC. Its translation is CASSAWTSGGRLAKNIQYF.

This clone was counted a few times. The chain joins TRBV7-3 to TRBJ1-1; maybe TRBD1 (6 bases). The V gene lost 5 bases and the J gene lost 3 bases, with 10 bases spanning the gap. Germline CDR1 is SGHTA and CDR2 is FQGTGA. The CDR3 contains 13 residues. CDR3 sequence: CASSPGVDTEAFF. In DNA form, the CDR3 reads TGTGCCAGCAGCCCAGGGGTTGACACTGAAGCTTTCTTT.

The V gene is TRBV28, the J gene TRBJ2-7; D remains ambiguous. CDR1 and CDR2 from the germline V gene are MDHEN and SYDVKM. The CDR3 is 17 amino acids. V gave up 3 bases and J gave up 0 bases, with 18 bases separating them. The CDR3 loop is CASSFPRAMPSSYEQYF. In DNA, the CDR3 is TGTGCCAGCAGTTTTCCTCGGGCGATGCCGAGCTCCTACGAGCAGTACTTC.

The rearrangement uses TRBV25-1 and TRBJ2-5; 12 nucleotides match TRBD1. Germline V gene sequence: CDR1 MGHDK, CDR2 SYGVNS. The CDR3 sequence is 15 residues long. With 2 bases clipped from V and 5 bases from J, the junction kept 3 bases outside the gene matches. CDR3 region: CASSEGTGGGETQYF. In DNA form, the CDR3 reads TGTGCCAGCAGTGAAGGGACAGGGGGCGGGGAGACCCAGTACTTC. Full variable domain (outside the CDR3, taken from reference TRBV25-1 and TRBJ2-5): EADIYQTPRYLVIGTGKKITLECSQTMGHDKMYWYQQDPGMELHLIHYSYGVNSTEKGDLSSESTVSRIRTEHFPLTLESARPSHTSQYLCASSEGTGGGETQYFGPGTRLLVL.

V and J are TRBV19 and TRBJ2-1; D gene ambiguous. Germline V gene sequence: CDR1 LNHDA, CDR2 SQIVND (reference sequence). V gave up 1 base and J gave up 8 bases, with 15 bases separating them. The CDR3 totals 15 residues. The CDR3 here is CASSIAQTASHEQFF. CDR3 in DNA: TGTGCCAGTAGTATAGCCCAGACGGCATCGCATGAGCAGTTCTTC.

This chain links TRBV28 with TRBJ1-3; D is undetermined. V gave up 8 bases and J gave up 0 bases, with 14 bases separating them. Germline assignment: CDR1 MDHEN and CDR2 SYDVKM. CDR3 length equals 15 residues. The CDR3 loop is CASSWRVISGNTIYF. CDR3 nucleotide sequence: TGTGCCAGCTCGTGGAGGGTGATCTCTGGAAACACCATATATTTT.

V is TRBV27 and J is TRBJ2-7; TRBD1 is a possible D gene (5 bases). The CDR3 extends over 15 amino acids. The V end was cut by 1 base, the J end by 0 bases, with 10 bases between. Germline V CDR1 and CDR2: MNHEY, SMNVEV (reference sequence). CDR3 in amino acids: CASSLLAGSSYEQYF. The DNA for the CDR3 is TGTGCCAGCAGTTTATTGGCAGGGTCCTCCTACGAGCAGTACTTC.

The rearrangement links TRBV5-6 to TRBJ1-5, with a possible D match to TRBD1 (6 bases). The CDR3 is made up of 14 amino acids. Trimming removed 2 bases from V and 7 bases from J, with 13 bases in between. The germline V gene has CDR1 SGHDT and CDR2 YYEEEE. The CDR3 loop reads CASSFRGGRQPQHF. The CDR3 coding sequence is TGTGCCAGCAGCTTTAGGGGGGGGCGGCAGCCCCAGCATTTT.

Written as DNA, the CDR3 is TGTGCCAGCATTGCCGACAGGGGAAGGGAAAAACTGTTTTTT. It is translated as CASIADRGREKLFF. This chain connects TRBV28 to TRBJ1-4; 8 nucleotides align to TRBD1. This CDR3 region has 14 residues. Germline V gives CDR1 MDHEN, CDR2 SYDVKM. The trim removed 7 bases at V and 8 bases at J, leaving 9 bases unmatched. The entire variable domain, with the rest obtained from reference TRBV28 and TRBJ1-4, is as follows: DVKVTQSSRYLVKRTGEKVFLECVQDMDHENMFWYRQDPGLGLRLIYFSYDVKMKEKGDIPEGYSVSREKKERFSLILESASTNQTSMYLCASIADRGREKLFFGSGTQLSVL.

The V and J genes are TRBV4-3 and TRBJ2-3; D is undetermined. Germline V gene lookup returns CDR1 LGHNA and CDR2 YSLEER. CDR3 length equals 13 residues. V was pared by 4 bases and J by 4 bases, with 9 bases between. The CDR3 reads CASSPVASDTQYF. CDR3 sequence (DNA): TGCGCCAGCAGCCCAGTAGCTTCAGATACGCAGTATTTT.

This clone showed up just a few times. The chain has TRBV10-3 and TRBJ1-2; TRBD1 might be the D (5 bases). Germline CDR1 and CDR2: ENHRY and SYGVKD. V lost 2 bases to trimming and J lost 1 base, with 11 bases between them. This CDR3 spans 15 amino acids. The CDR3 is CAISEVGEVNYGYTF. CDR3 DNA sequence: TGTGCCATCAGTGAGGTAGGGGAAGTTAACTATGGCTACACCTTC.

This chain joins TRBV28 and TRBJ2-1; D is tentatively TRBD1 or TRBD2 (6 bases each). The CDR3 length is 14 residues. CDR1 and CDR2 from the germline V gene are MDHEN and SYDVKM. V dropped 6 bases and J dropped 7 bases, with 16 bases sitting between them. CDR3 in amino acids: CASSPGAIWNEQFF. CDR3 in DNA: TGTGCCAGCAGCCCGGGGGCCATATGGAATGAGCAGTTCTTC.

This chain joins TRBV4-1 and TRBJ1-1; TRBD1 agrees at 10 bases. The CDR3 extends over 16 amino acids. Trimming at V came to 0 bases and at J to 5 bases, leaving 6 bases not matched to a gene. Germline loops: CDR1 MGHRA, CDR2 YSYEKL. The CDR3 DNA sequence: TGCGCCAGCAGCCAAGACCCGACAGGGGGCTGGACTGAAGCTTTCTTT. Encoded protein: CASSQDPTGGWTEAFF.